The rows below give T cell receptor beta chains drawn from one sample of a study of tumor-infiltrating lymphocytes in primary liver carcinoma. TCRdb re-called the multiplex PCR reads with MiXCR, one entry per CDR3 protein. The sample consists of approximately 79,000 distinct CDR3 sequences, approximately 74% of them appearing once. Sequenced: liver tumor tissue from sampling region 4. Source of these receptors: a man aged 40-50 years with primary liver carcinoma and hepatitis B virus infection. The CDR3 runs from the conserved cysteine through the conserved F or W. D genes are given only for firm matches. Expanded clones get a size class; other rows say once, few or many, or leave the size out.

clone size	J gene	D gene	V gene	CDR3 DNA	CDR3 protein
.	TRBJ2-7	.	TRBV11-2	TGTGCCAGCAACCTAATAGGGGATGAGCAGTACTTC	CASNLIGDEQYF
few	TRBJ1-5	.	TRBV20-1	TGCAGTGCTAGAGAAGACAGCCTCGGAAATCAGCCCCAGCATTTT	CSAREDSLGNQPQHF
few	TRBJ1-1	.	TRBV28	TGTGCCAGCAGTTCCTCTCTTGTATCGGGGCTTAACCCGAACACTGAAGCTTTCTTT	CASSSSLVSGLNPNTEAFF
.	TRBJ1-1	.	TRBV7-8	TGTGCCAGCAGTCCACAGGGTTTTGATAGTGAAGCTTTCTTT	CASSPQGFDSEAFF
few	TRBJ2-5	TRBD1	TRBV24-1	TGTGCCACCAGTGATCCAACCGGGACAGGGGAGACCCAGTACTTC	CATSDPTGTGETQYF
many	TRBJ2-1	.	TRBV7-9	TGTGCCAGCAGCTTAGTTGTTAGCGACTACAATGAGCAGTTCTTC	CASSLVVSDYNEQFF
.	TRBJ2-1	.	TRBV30	TGTGCCTGGAATGGGGGAACTGAGCTGTTCTTC	CAWNGGTELFF
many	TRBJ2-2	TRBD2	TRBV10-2	TGCGCCAGCAGTGGACTAGCGGGGAACACCGGGGAGCTGTTTTTT	CASSGLAGNTGELFF
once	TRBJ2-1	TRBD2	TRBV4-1	TGCGCCAGCTGCCATCTGGGACCAGCGGGAAAGTTAGTGGGATACAATGAGCAGTTCTTC	CASCHLGPAGKLVGYNEQFF
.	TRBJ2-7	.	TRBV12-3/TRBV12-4	TGTGCCAGCAGCCCTGTACATAGCTACTACGAGCAGTACTTC	CASSPVHSYYEQYF
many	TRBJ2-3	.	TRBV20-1	TGCAGTGCTGGCGTTCGGGAGAAGGGCACAGATACGCAGTATTTT	CSAGVREKGTDTQYF
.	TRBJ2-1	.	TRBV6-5	TGTGCCAGCAGTCCCCTAGCGATTTACAATGAACAGTTCTTC	CASSPLAIYNEQFF
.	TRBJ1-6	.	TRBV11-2	TGTGCTAGCAGCTTAGGGGTCTATGGAGAAGGTTCACCCCACCACTTT	CASSLGVYGEGSPHHF
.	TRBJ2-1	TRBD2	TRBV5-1	TGCGCCAGCAGCCCGAGACTAGCGTACTCCAATAAGCAGTTCTTC	CASSPRLAYSNKQFF
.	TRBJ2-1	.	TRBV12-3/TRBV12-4	TGTACCAGCAGCTCCCCGACTCCGAACTCCTACAATGAGCAGTTCTTC	CTSSSPTPNSYNEQFF
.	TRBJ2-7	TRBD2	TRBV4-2	TGTGCCAGCGGCCAAGCCTTACTAGCGGGAGGGCAGGGACAGTACTTC	CASGQALLAGGQGQYF
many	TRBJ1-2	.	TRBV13	TGTGCCAGCAGCTTAGCCCGAACCGGGACCAACTATGGCTACACCTTC	CASSLARTGTNYGYTF
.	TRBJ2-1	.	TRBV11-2	TGTGCCATCGGACAAGACCAGCCATCCTACAATGAGCGGTTCTTC	CAIGQDQPSYNERFF
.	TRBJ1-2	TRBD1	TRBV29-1	TGCAGCGTCGAAGATCAGAGGACAGGGGCATATGGCTACACCTTC	CSVEDQRTGAYGYTF
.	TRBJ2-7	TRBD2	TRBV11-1	TGTCCCAACAGCCTGGGACTAGCGGGAGAAGTTGACAACGAGCAGTACTTC	CPNSLGLAGEVDNEQYF
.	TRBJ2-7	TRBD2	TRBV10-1	TGCGCCAGCAACCCCGGGACTAGCGGGAAGTACGAGCAGTACTTC	CASNPGTSGKYEQYF
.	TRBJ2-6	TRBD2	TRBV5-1	TGCGCCAGCATGGAGAGTAGCGGGGGGGCCAACGTCCTGACTTTC	CASMESSGGANVLTF
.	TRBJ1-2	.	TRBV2	TGTGCCAGCAGGGATACAGGGAACTATGGCTACACCTTC	CASRDTGNYGYTF
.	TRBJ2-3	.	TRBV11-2	TGTGCCAGCAACAGCTGGACCACAGATACGCAGTATTTT	CASNSWTTDTQYF
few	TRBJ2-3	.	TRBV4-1	TGCGCCAGCAACCAAGACCAATTAGCAGATACGCAGTATTTT	CASNQDQLADTQYF
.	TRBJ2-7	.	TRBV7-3	TGTGCCAGCAGCACTACGGCACAGTCTGGGGAGCAGTACTTC	CASSTTAQSGEQYF
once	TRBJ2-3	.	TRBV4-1	TGCGCCAGCAGCCATCCAACATGTCTAGGAGTCACAGATACGCAGTATTTT	CASSHPTCLGVTDTQYF